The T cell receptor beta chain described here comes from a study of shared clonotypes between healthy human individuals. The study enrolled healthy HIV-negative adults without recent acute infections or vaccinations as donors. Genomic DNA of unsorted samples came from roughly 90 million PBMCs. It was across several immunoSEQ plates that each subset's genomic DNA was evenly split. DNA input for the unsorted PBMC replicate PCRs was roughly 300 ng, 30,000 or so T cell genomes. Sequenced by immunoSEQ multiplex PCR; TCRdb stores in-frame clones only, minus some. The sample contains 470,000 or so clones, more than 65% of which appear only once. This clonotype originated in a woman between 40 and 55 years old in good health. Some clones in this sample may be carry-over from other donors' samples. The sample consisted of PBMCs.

The CDR3 region has the DNA TGTGCCAGCACCTCCCGGGGGGTCACCTACGAGCAGTACTTC. Encoded protein: CASTSRGVTYEQYF. The chain recombines TRBV7-2 with TRBJ2-7; TRBD2 matches 7 bases. Germline trimming cut 7 bases from V and 2 bases from J; bases unmatched to any gene: 8. This CDR3 has 14 amino acids. Germline V gene lookup returns CDR1 SGHTA and CDR2 FQGNSA.